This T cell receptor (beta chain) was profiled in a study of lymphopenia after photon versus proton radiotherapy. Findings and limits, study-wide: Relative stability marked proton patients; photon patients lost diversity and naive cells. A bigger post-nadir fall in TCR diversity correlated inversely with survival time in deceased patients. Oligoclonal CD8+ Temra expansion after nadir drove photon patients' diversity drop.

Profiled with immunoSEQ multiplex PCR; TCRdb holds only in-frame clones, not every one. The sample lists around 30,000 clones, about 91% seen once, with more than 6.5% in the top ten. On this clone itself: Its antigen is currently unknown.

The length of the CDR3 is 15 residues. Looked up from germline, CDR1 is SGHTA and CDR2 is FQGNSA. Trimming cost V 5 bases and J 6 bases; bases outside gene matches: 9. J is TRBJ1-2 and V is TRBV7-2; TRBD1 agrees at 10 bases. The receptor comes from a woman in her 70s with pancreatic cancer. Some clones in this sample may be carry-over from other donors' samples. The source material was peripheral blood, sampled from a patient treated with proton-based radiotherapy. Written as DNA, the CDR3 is TGTGCCAGCAGCCGAACCGGGACAGGGGTGGATGGCTACACCTTC. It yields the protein CASSRTGTGVDGYTF.